A single sample is the source of the 21 T cell receptor beta chains below, sequenced in a study of radiation and T cells in renal cell carcinoma (dated by TCRdb to the early 2020s). Interpreted using the paper, the time point label stands for: baseline pretreatment blood. The treatment or condition label, read with the paper, signifies: 15 Gy SBRT to primary tumor, nephrectomy 4 weeks later. The receptor library was made with the immunoSEQ multiplex PCR assay. The table comes from immuneACCESS by way of TCRdb, which keeps in-frame sequences with V and J called. Part of the clones is missing from these tables; in studies checked, under half for an unresolved V gene and the rest for unknown reasons. The table for this sample lists about 91,000 clones; approximately 83% of them were counted only once. The ten largest clones take up roughly 6.8% of the sample. The sequenced sample was blood, obtained from a patient whose treatment included radiotherapy and nephrectomy. The receptor source for this set is a man in his fifties or sixties with renal cell carcinoma.

V gene TRBV19 combines with J gene TRBJ1-3, with D possibly matching TRBD1 (5 bases). V was clipped by 5 bases and J by 0 bases, with 14 bases between them. The CDR3 extends over 16 amino acids. Germline V CDR1 and CDR2: LNHDA, SQIVND (reference sequence). This chain's CDR3 is CASSLDRDGSGNTIYF. The CDR3 region has the DNA TGTGCCAGTAGTCTGGACCGGGACGGCTCTGGAAACACCATATATTTT.

The genes are TRBV28 and TRBJ1-5; perhaps TRBD1 as D (5 bases). With 7 bases removed from V and 5 bases from J, the gap between germline ends came to 21 bases. The V gene's germline CDR1 is MDHEN and CDR2 SYDVKM. This CDR3 has 16 amino acids. CDR3 sequence: CASTLGGDLRDQPQHF. The CDR3, as DNA: TGTGCCAGCACCTTAGGCGGGGACTTAAGGGATCAGCCCCAGCATTTT.

J is TRBJ2-1 and V is TRBV19; D not resolved. The CDR3 sequence is 13 residues long. Germline V gives CDR1 LNHDA, CDR2 SQIVND (reference sequence). The V end lost 4 bases, the J end lost 4 bases, and 8 bases lay between the germline ends. In nucleotides, the CDR3 is TGTGCCAGTAGTAAAGACACTTACAATGAGCAGTTCTTC. Translated: CASSKDTYNEQFF.

This clone has a handful of counts. This rearrangement joins TRBV19 to TRBJ2-1; D is perhaps TRBD2 (7 bases). Germline V gene sequence: CDR1 LNHDA, CDR2 SQIVND (reference sequence). Trimming stripped 10 bases from V and 4 bases from J, with 23 bases between. The CDR3 loop spans 16 amino acids. Written as DNA, the CDR3 is TGTGCCACTAGGTCCCTCCGGGGGGCGATGTACAATGAGCAGTTCTTC. Protein: CATRSLRGAMYNEQFF.

The CDR3 spells CASSLYSGRTYEQYF. The CDR3 nucleotides are TGTGCCAGCAGCTTATATAGCGGGAGAACCTACGAGCAGTACTTC. This chain connects TRBV7-9 to TRBJ2-7; 9 bases agree with TRBD2. Germline CDR1 reads SEHNR; CDR2 reads FQNEAQ (reference sequence). The ends lost 2 bases at V and 2 bases at J; junction bases unmatched: 4. There are 15 residues in the CDR3. Full variable domain (rest looked up from reference TRBV7-9 and TRBJ2-7): DTGVSQNPRHKITKRGQNVTFRCDPISEHNRLYWYRQTLGQGPEFLTYFQNEAQLEKSRLLSDRFSAERPKGSFSTLEIQRTEQGDSAMYLCASSLYSGRTYEQYFGPGTRLTVT.

V is TRBV9 and J is TRBJ2-7, with D unclear. The CDR3 has 15 residues. V gave up 0 bases and J gave up 0 bases, with 10 bases separating them. The germline V gene encodes CDR1 SGDLS and CDR2 YYNGEE. The CDR3: CASSVDLLSSYEQYF. As DNA, the CDR3 is TGTGCCAGCAGCGTAGATCTTTTAAGCTCCTACGAGCAGTACTTC.

The table lists this clone with a count of one. The rearrangement links TRBV28 to TRBJ1-1; D ambiguous. In germline, CDR1 is MDHEN, CDR2 SYDVKM. V lost 5 bases and J lost 0, with 13 bases in between. This CDR3 spans 15 amino acids. CDR3 DNA sequence: TGTGCCAGCAGTCCCACCCCAGGCATGAACACTGAAGCTTTCTTT. Its protein is CASSPTPGMNTEAFF.

The V gene is TRBV27, the J gene TRBJ2-7; D unresolved. The length of the CDR3 is 12 residues. V lost 5 bases to trimming and J lost 4 bases, with 9 bases between them. Germline V gene data show CDR1 as MNHEY and CDR2 as SMNVEV (reference sequence). The CDR3 DNA is TGTGCCAGCAGTCCGGACCCTTACGAGCAGTACTTC. Encoded protein: CASSPDPYEQYF.

This clone is a singleton in its sample. This chain uses TRBV4-1 with TRBJ2-7, with 14 bases fitting TRBD2. After removal of 4 bases from V and 1 base from J, the junction contained 12 bases not matched to a gene. CDR3 size: 19 residues. Germline assignment: CDR1 MGHRA and CDR2 YSYEKL. The CDR3 reads CASSPPGTSGSEGSYEQYF. As DNA, the CDR3 is TGCGCCAGCAGCCCACCCGGGACTAGCGGGAGCGAAGGGTCCTACGAGCAGTACTTC.

For the CDR3, the DNA is TGCAGTGCTAGAGATGGTCTAGGCTACACCTTC. Translated, it gives CSARDGLGYTF. The chain is built from TRBV20-1 and TRBJ1-2; D call uncertain. Looked up from germline, CDR1 is DFQATT and CDR2 is SNEGSKA (reference sequence). The CDR3 sequence is 11 residues long. Deletions cut 0 bases from V and 8 bases from J, with 7 bases between.

This chain uses TRBV27 with TRBJ2-6; 10 bases fit TRBD1. Germline CDR1 is MNHEY and CDR2 is SMNVEV (reference sequence). The junction had 10 bases not matched to a gene; V was cut back by 4 bases and J by 4 bases. The CDR3 covers 18 residues. The CDR3 is CASSSRTGGGSGANVLTF. The CDR3, as DNA: TGTGCCAGCAGTTCCCGGACAGGGGGAGGCTCGGGGGCCAACGTCCTGACTTTC.

CDR3 sequence (DNA): TGCGCCAGCAGCAACCTAGCGGGAGAGTCAACCGGGGAGCTGTTTTTT. Protein product: CASSNLAGESTGELFF. The V call is TRBV4-1, the J call TRBJ2-2; TRBD2 matches at 10 bases. The CDR3 is 16 amino acids. Germline V lookup: CDR1 MGHRA, CDR2 YSYEKL. V dropped 5 bases and J dropped 5; count of bases not matched to a gene: 8.

The chain links TRBV6-1 to TRBJ2-7, with 9 nucleotides matching TRBD2. Germline V gene data show CDR1 as MNHNS and CDR2 as SASEGT. The CDR3 totals 15 residues. After removal of 6 bases from V and 2 bases from J, the junction contained 8 bases not matched to a gene. The CDR3 here is CASSRSGGRPYEQYF. The DNA of the CDR3 is TGTGCCAGCAGCCGTAGCGGGGGAAGGCCCTACGAGCAGTACTTC.

CDR3 amino acids: CASSPPGVETQYF. DNA for the CDR3: TGTGCCAGCAGCCCCCCAGGGGTGGAGACCCAGTACTTC. The chain uses TRBV11-3 and TRBJ2-5; TRBD1 might be the D (6 bases). CDR1 and CDR2 from the germline V gene are SGHNT and YENEEA. Trimming stripped 5 bases from V and 5 bases from J, with 12 bases between. The CDR3 sequence is 13 residues long.

The rearrangement uses TRBV6-8 and TRBJ1-5, with TRBD1 as a possible D gene (5 bases). Trimming shortened V by 0 bases and J by 5 bases, and 29 bases separated the two germline ends. Germline CDR1 is MNHGY and CDR2 is SAAAGT. The CDR3 has 21 amino acids. CDR3 sequence: CASSYSELVEGVRGPYQPQHF. In DNA, the CDR3 is TGTGCCAGCAGTTACTCAGAGTTAGTAGAGGGTGTTCGGGGCCCGTATCAGCCCCAGCATTTT.

The chain carries TRBV10-3 and TRBJ2-3; D not resolved. From germline, CDR1 is ENHRY and CDR2 SYGVKD. The CDR3 runs 14 residues. Trimming left V 3 bases short and J 4 bases short, with 11 bases between. The chain's CDR3 is CAISDPAQSDTQYF. The DNA for the CDR3 is TGTGCCATCAGTGACCCAGCGCAGTCAGATACGCAGTATTTT.

J is TRBJ1-2 and V is TRBV6-1; a possible D gene is TRBD1 (6 bases). This CDR3 contains 13 residues. V lost 7 bases, J lost 0 bases, and 9 bases lay in between. Germline CDR1 is MNHNS and CDR2 is SASEGT. This CDR3 reads CASKGQTNYGYTF. For the CDR3, the DNA is TGTGCCAGCAAAGGACAGACTAACTATGGCTACACCTTC.

V gene TRBV5-1 combines with J gene TRBJ2-1; the D gene could be TRBD1 or TRBD2 (6 bases each). This CDR3 is 17 amino acids long. The V end was cut by 0 bases, the J end by 0 bases, with 13 bases between. Looked up from germline, CDR1 is SGHRS and CDR2 is YFSETQ. CDR3 sequence: CASSLEGGTSSYNEQFF. As DNA, the CDR3 is TGCGCCAGCAGCTTGGAGGGGGGAACGAGCTCCTACAATGAGCAGTTCTTC.

The chain carries TRBV29-1 and TRBJ2-1; TRBD1 aligns across 9 bases. The CDR3 is 15 residues long. The trim removed 3 bases at V and 8 bases at J, leaving 11 bases unmatched. The germline CDR1 and CDR2 sequences are SQVTM and ANQGSEA. CDR3 DNA: TGCAGCGTTGATCCTTCAGGTACAGGGGGCCATGAGCAGTTCTTC. This translates into CSVDPSGTGGHEQFF.

V usage is TRBV29-1 and J usage is TRBJ2-7; D is possibly TRBD2 (7 bases). CDR3 length: 14 residues. Germline assignment: CDR1 SQVTM and CDR2 ANQGSEA. The V end was cut by 4 bases, the J end by 5 bases, with 18 bases between. The CDR3 DNA follows: TGCAGCGTTGGGCGGTTAGGGGGGGCCCACGAGCAGTACTTC. Its translation is CSVGRLGGAHEQYF.

The V and J genes are TRBV18 and TRBJ2-5; 7 nucleotides match TRBD1. Germline values: CDR1 KGHSH, CDR2 LQKENI. V lost 4 bases to trimming and J lost 5 bases; unmatched junction nucleotides: 4. This CDR3 is 13 amino acids long. CDR3: CASSQGGWETQYF. CDR3 in DNA: TGTGCCAGCTCACAAGGGGGCTGGGAGACCCAGTACTTC.